These T cell receptor beta chains were read from a single sample in a study of T cell responses to AZD1222 COVID-19 vaccine. Profiling relied on immunoSEQ multiplex PCR, and the TCRdb table lists in-frame clones only, not all of them. The data hold about 75,000 clones, with approximately 90% observed a single time. The sample consisted of peripheral blood, taken 28 days after the second dose of the MenACWY control vaccine. The receptor source for this set is an adult who received the MenACWY meningococcal vaccine as a control. The CDR3 runs from the conserved cysteine through the conserved F or W. The D gene is left open where the match is weak. Clone size, where shown, is once, few, many, or a class for clones that have expanded.

>TRBJ2-3|TRBV6-1|.|.
TGTGCCAGCAGTGAAGTACTAGTAGGAGATACGCAGTATTTT
CASSEVLVGDTQYF
>TRBJ2-3|TRBV29-1|TRBD1|.
TGCAGCGTTGGACAGGGGATAACAGATACGCAGTATTTT
CSVGQGITDTQYF
>TRBJ2-2|TRBV11-3|.|.
TGTGCCAGCAGCCTTCAGGGGGAGGGCACCGGGGAGCTGTTTTTT
CASSLQGEGTGELFF
>TRBJ2-5|TRBV7-9|.|.
TGTGCCAGCAGCTTAGGTCAAGGATTGGAGACCCAGTACTTC
CASSLGQGLETQYF
>TRBJ2-5|TRBV5-4|.|.
TGTGCCAGCAGTTACCTGGACGGTAGGGAGACCCAGTACTTC
CASSYLDGRETQYF
>TRBJ2-2|TRBV5-4|TRBD1|few
TGTGCCAGCAGCTCAGACAGGGGGCGAATCGGGGAGCTGTTTTTT
CASSSDRGRIGELFF
>TRBJ1-2|TRBV7-9|TRBD1|.
TGTGCCAGCAGCTTTTCAGGGGGCGCCTATGGCTACACCTTC
CASSFSGGAYGYTF
>TRBJ1-3|TRBV5-1|.|.
TGCGCCAGCAGCCCACTCCCGGGCATCTCTGGAAACACCATATATTTT
CASSPLPGISGNTIYF
>TRBJ1-6|TRBV18|.|.
TGTGCCAGCTCCTCCGGGACCGAAGTCTTTGATTCACCCCTCCACTTT
CASSSGTEVFDSPLHF
>TRBJ2-2|TRBV5-4|TRBD2|few
TGTGCCAGCACCACGGGGGGATACACCGGGGAGCTGTTTTTT
CASTTGGYTGELFF
>TRBJ1-2|TRBV19|.|.
TGTGCCAGTATGGAGGTCTTCTATGGCTACACCTTC
CASMEVFYGYTF
>TRBJ1-1|TRBV27|.|.
TGTGCCTCTAAACACCCAGGTTACACTGAAGCTTTCTTT
CASKHPGYTEAFF
>TRBJ2-3|TRBV25-1|.|.
TGTGCCAGCAGCGCCGCGGCTACGAGCACAGATACGCAGTATTTT
CASSAAATSTDTQYF
>TRBJ1-5|TRBV18|TRBD1|.
TGTGCCAGCTCACCAGGGACAGGGGAGAATCAGCCCCAGCATTTT
CASSPGTGENQPQHF
>TRBJ2-1|TRBV6-5|.|.
TGTGCCAGCAGTTACTACGGGGACAATGAGCAGTTCTTC
CASSYYGDNEQFF
>TRBJ2-7|TRBV6-6|.|once
TGTGCCAGCAGTGGACTAGGGGGATACGAGCAGTACTTC
CASSGLGGYEQYF
>TRBJ2-3|TRBV30|TRBD2|once
TGTGCCTGGATCGGCCTGGCGGGGGAGGGAGATACGCAGTATTTT
CAWIGLAGEGDTQYF
>TRBJ1-2|TRBV9|TRBD1|.
TGTGCCAGCAGCGTAGAGGGAGGGGGCGTGTTCGGCTACACCTTC
CASSVEGGGVFGYTF
>TRBJ1-2|TRBV7-9|.|.
TGTGCCAGCAGCTTTCCGGTAGCTAACTATGGCTACACCTTC
CASSFPVANYGYTF
>TRBJ1-5|TRBV21-1|.|.
TGTGCCAGCAGCAATGATAGCAATCAGCCCCAGCATTTT
CASSNDSNQPQHF
>TRBJ1-2|TRBV30|.|.
TGTGCCTGGTTACAGCTTGATGGCTACACCTTC
CAWLQLDGYTF
>TRBJ2-5|TRBV29-1|.|.
TGCAGCGTTGTGGATCAGGGAAGAGAGACCCAGTACTTC
CSVVDQGRETQYF
>TRBJ2-3|TRBV18|TRBD2|.
TGTGCCAGCTCACCCGTAGCGGGGGGAATCGATACGCAGTATTTT
CASSPVAGGIDTQYF
>TRBJ2-5|TRBV7-3|TRBD1|once
TGTGCCAGCAGACAGGGGGCAGAGCAAGAGACCCAGTACTTC
CASRQGAEQETQYF
>TRBJ1-2|TRBV19|.|.
TGTGCCAGTAGTAGGCAGGCCTCCAACTATGGCTACACCTTC
CASSRQASNYGYTF
>TRBJ2-5|TRBV3-1/TRBV3-2|.|.
TGTGCCAGCAGCCAAGATCGACTCCTACCGGAGACCCAGTACTTC
CASSQDRLLPETQYF
>TRBJ1-6|TRBV2|.|few
TGTGCCAGCAGTGCCAGGGGATGGGATAATTCACCCCTCCACTTT
CASSARGWDNSPLHF
>TRBJ1-1|TRBV27|.|.
TGTGCCAGCCAAACAGGGCGGGGGAAGAACACTGAAGCTTTCTTT
CASQTGRGKNTEAFF
>TRBJ1-2|TRBV19|.|.
TGTGCCAGTAGTATCGCCCTCGGACCAAGGGATGGCTACACCTTC
CASSIALGPRDGYTF
>TRBJ2-2|TRBV19|TRBD1|.
TGTGCCAGTAGCCGGACAGGGGAGAGGGCTAACACCGGGGAGCTGTTTTTT
CASSRTGERANTGELFF
>TRBJ1-4|TRBV7-2|.|.
TGTGCCAGCAGCTTACTACCGGGATCTACTAATGAAAAACTGTTTTTT
CASSLLPGSTNEKLFF
>TRBJ1-1|TRBV10-3|TRBD1|.
TGTGCCATCAGTGATTTGCGGACAGGGGATACTGAAGCTTTCTTT
CAISDLRTGDTEAFF
>TRBJ1-6|TRBV5-4|TRBD1|.
TGTGCCAGCAGCGGCGAACTTCAGGGGGGGAATTCACCCCTCCACTTT
CASSGELQGGNSPLHF
>TRBJ1-2|TRBV19|TRBD1|few
TGTGCCAGTCTGAGTGGCCTCGGACAGGCCAACTATGGCTACACCTTC
CASLSGLGQANYGYTF
>TRBJ1-1|TRBV6-2/TRBV6-3|.|.
TGTGCCAGCAGTTACGGTCGGGAGATGAACACTGAAGCTTTCTTT
CASSYGREMNTEAFF